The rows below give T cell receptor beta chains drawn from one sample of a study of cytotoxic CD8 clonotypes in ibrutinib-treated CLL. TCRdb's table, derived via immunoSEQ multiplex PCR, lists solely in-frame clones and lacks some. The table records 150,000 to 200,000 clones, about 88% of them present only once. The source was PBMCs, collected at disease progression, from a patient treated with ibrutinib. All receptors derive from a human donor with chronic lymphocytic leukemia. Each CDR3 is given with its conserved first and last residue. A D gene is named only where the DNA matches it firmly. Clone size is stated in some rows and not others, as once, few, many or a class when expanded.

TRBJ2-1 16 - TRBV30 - TGTGCCTGGAGCCATCGTCGGGGAGCGACCTACAATGAGCAGTTCTTC CAWSHRRGATYNEQFF
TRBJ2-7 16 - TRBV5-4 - TGTGCCAGCAGCTTGGGTTGGAGGCTTCCCGAGGGCGAGCAGTACTTC CASSLGWRLPEGEQYF
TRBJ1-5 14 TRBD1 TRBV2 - TGTGCCAGCAGAGTACAGGGGGCCAATCAGCCCCAGCATTTT CASRVQGANQPQHF
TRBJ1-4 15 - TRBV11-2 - TGTGCCAGCAGCTTAGATTCAGGTCGTAATGAAAAACTGTTTTTT CASSLDSGRNEKLFF
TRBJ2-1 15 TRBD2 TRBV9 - TGTGCCAGCAGCGGAATAGCGGGAGGCAACAATGAGCAGTTCTTC CASSGIAGGNNEQFF
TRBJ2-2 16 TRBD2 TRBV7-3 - TGTGCCAGCAGCGAGACTAGCGGGAGGGCCACCGGGGAGCTGTTTTTT CASSETSGRATGELFF
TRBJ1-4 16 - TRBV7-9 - TGTGCCAGCAGCCGACCAGGGGCCCTTAACAATGAAAAACTGTTTTTT CASSRPGALNNEKLFF
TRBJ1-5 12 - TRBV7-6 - TGTGCCAGCAGCTTAGGAGGGCAGCCCCAGCATTTT CASSLGGQPQHF
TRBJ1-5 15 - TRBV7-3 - TGTGCCAGCAGCCGTCTACAGGGATGGGTTCAGCCCCAGCATTTT CASSRLQGWVQPQHF
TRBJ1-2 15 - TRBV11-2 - TGTGCCAGCAGTTTGAACCCCGCAGCTAACTATGGCTACACCTTC CASSLNPAANYGYTF
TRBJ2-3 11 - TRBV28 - TGTGCCAGCAGCCCGTTGGATACGCAGTATTTT CASSPLDTQYF
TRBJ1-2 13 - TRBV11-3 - TGTGCCAGCAGCTTAGATCGGGGCTATGGCTACACCTTC CASSLDRGYGYTF
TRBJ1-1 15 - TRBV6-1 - TGTGCCAGCGGGGGGGCCCCGACTATGAACACTGAAGCTTTCTTT CASGGAPTMNTEAFF
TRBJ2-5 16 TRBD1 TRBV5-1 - TGCGCCAGCAGCGCCGGGACAGGGGGCCGTTTCGAGACCCAGTACTTC CASSAGTGGRFETQYF
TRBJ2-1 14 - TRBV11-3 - TGTGCCAGCAGCTTAGGGCCCCCCCCCAATGAGCAGTTCTTC CASSLGPPPNEQFF
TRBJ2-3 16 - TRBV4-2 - TGTGCCAGCAGCCAAGAGGATTTACCGGGGCACAGTACGCAGTATTTT CASSQEDLPGHSTQYF
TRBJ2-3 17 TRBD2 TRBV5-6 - TGTGCCAGCAGCTTGAGGGTCCTAGCGGGAGGGACTGATACGCAGTATTTT CASSLRVLAGGTDTQYF
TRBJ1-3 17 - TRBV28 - TGTGCCAGCAGTTTAAGGCCAGCGGGGGCATTTGGAAACACCATATATTTT CASSLRPAGAFGNTIYF
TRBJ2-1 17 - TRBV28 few TGTGCCAGCAGGCCCGGCAGGGGACCTTCCGGCTACAATGAGCAGTTCTTC CASRPGRGPSGYNEQFF
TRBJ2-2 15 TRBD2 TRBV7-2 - TGTGCCAGCAGCCAGACTAGCGGGAGGACCGGGGAGCTGTTTTTT CASSQTSGRTGELFF
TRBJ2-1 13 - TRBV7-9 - TGTGCCAGCAGTTTCTTAGATGGGAGTGAGCAGTTCTTC CASSFLDGSEQFF
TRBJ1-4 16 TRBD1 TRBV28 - TGTGCCAGCAGTTTTCAAGGGGGCAGAATTGGGGAAAAACTGTTTTTT CASSFQGGRIGEKLFF
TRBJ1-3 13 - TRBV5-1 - TGCGCCAGCAGCTCCTTTGGTGGAAACACCATATATTTT CASSSFGGNTIYF
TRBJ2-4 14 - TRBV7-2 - TGTGCCAGCAGCTTAGATGGTTTTGTCGGCATTCAGTACTTC CASSLDGFVGIQYF
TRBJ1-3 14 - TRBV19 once TGTGCCAGTAGTGGCCAGGGCTCTGGAAACACCATATATTTT CASSGQGSGNTIYF
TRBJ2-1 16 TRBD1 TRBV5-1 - TGCGCCAGCAGCCCAACCGGGACAGGGCTGGACAATGAGCAGTTCTTC CASSPTGTGLDNEQFF
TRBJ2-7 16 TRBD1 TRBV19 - TGTGCCAGTAGTGTCACGCAGGGGGTCGGGTATTACGAGCAGTACTTC CASSVTQGVGYYEQYF
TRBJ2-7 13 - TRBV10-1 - TGCGCCAGCTCCAGCGGGTCGACCTACGAGCAGTACTTC CASSSGSTYEQYF
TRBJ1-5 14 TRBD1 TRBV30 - TGTGCCTGCGGACAGGGTCAGAGCAATCAGCCCCAGCATTTT CACGQGQSNQPQHF
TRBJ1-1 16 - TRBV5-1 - TGCGCCAGCAGCTTGGCGGGGGTGTACTTAAACACTGAAGCTTTCTTT CASSLAGVYLNTEAFF
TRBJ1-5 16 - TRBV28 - TGTGCCAGCAGTTTTCCCTTAGACAGTAGCAATCAGCCCCAGCATTTT CASSFPLDSSNQPQHF
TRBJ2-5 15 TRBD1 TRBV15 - TGTGCCACCAGCAGCCCGGGACAGCTCTCTGAGACCCAGTACTTC CATSSPGQLSETQYF
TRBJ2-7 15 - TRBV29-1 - TGCAGCGTTGAGGGGGTGGGACCGAACTACTACGAGCAGTACTTC CSVEGVGPNYYEQYF
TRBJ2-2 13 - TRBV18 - TGTGCCAGCTCACCAGGACCCTCAAGGGAGCTGTTTTTT CASSPGPSRELFF
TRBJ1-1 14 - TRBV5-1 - TGCGCCAGCAGCTTCCGGACAGAGAACACTGAAGCTTTCTTT CASSFRTENTEAFF
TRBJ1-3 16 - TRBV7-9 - TGTGCCAGCAGCCCCACCCCAAACAGGGATGGAAACACCATATATTTT CASSPTPNRDGNTIYF
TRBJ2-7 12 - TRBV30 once TGTGCCTGGAGTCTACTGGCACACGAGCAGTACTTC CAWSLLAHEQYF
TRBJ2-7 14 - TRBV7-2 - TGTGCCAGCAGCCCCCTAGGATCCAACTACGAGCAGTACTTC CASSPLGSNYEQYF
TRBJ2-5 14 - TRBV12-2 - TGTGCAAGTCGCCCGTGGGACAGGGAAGAGACCCAGTACTTC CASRPWDREETQYF
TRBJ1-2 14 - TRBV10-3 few TGTGCCACTGCGGGTGGGGGCGCGATCTATGGCTACACCTTC CATAGGGAIYGYTF
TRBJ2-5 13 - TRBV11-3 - TGTGCCAGCAGCTACAGTCGGTCTGAGACCCAGTACTTC CASSYSRSETQYF
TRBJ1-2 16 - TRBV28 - TGTGCCAGCAGAGGGCTGACGGGGGCGCGGGACTATGGCTACACCTTC CASRGLTGARDYGYTF
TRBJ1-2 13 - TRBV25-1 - TGTGCCAGCAACCCCGGCGCGGGGAGAGGCTACACCTTC CASNPGAGRGYTF
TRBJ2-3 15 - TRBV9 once TGTGCCAGCAGCAGAGGTGGCGGGAGCACAGATACGCAGTATTTT CASSRGGGSTDTQYF